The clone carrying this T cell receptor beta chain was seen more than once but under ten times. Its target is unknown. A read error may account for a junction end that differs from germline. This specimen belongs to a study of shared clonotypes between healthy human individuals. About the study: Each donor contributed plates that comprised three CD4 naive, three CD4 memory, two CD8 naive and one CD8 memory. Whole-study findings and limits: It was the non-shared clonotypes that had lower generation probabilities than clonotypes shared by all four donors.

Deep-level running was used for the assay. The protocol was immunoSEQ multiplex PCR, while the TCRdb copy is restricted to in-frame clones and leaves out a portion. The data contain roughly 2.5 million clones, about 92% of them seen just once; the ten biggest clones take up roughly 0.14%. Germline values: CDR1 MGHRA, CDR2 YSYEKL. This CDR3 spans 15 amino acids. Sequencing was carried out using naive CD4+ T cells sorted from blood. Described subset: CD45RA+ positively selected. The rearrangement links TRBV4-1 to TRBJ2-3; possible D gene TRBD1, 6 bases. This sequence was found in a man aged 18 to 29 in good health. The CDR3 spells CASTQDLDRRDTQYF. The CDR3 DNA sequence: TGCGCCAGCACCCAAGATCTAGACAGGAGGGATACGCAGTATTTT.